This passage covers 22 T cell receptor beta chains from one sample sequenced in a study of shared T cell receptors in the human thymus. Sequenced by immunoSEQ multiplex PCR; TCRdb stores in-frame clones only, minus some. The data hold 700,000 or so clones, with approximately 85% observed a single time. The sample was also reused in another study, on human thymus T cells.

The sequenced sample consisted of thymocytes. Receptors were obtained from a girl less than two years old with a congenital heart defect.

The chain employs TRBV4-2 and TRBJ2-7, with a possible D match to TRBD1 (7 bases). CDR1 LGHNA and CDR2 YNFKEQ come from the germline V gene. V lost 0 bases and J lost 6, with 15 bases in between. The CDR3 totals 15 residues. CDR3 sequence (DNA): TGTGCCAGCAGCCAAGATGTCAGGGGGAGGCGCGAGCAGTACTTC. It is translated as CASSQDVRGRREQYF.

The genes are TRBV9 and TRBJ1-2; D not certain. The V gene lost 0 bases and the J gene lost 0 bases, with 6 bases spanning the gap. Germline loops: CDR1 SGDLS, CDR2 YYNGEE. The length of the CDR3 is 14 residues. The CDR3 bases are TGTGCCAGCAGCGTAGAGGGAGCTAACTATGGCTACACCTTC. Encoded protein: CASSVEGANYGYTF.

V usage is TRBV6-1 and J usage is TRBJ2-2, with 9 bases matching TRBD2. The germline CDR1 and CDR2 sequences are MNHNS and SASEGT. The CDR3 is 18 residues long. The J segment lost 6 bases and the V segment lost 2 bases, leaving 13 bases of the junction unmatched. DNA of the CDR3: TGTGCCAGCAGTGAATGCGGAATAGCGGGGGACGTCGCCGGGGAGCTGTTTTTT. The encoded protein is CASSECGIAGDVAGELFF.

The chain has TRBV30 and TRBJ2-7, with a weak D call TRBD1 (6 bases). The germline gives CDR1 GTSNPN, CDR2 SVGIG (reference sequence). CDR3 length: 15 amino acids. Trimming took 4 bases from V and 3 from J, leaving 19 bases between them. The DNA for the CDR3 is TGTGCCTGGAATAGGGGGACGGAGGTGATCTACGAGCAGTACTTC. Translated: CAWNRGTEVIYEQYF.

The chain joins TRBV19 to TRBJ1-5, with D tentatively TRBD1 (6 bases). The ends were cut back, 4 bases at V and 0 bases at J, with 22 bases in the middle. This CDR3 region has 19 residues. The germline gives CDR1 LNHDA, CDR2 SQIVND (reference sequence). The CDR3, as DNA: TGTGCCAGTAGTAAGGAGACAGGTCCCACCATTAATAGCAATCAGCCCCAGCATTTT. This codes for CASSKETGPTINSNQPQHF. The whole variable domain, filled in from reference TRBV19 and TRBJ1-5, reads DGGITQSPKYLFRKEGQNVTLSCEQNLNHDAMYWYRQDPGQGLRLIYYSQIVNDFQKGDIAEGYSVSREKKESFPLTVTSAQKNPTAFYLCASSKETGPTINSNQPQHFGDGTRLSIL.

V and J are TRBV4-3 and TRBJ2-7; possibly TRBD2 for D (7 bases). The CDR3 is made up of 16 amino acids. Between the trimmed V and J ends, which lost 0 bases and 0 bases, there was a span of 12 bases. The germline V gene has CDR1 LGHNA and CDR2 YSLEER. The CDR3 DNA reads TGCGCCAGCAGCCAAGATAGGGGGGGAGACTCCTACGAGCAGTACTTC. This gives the protein CASSQDRGGDSYEQYF.

This clone occurred once. This chain links TRBV28 with TRBJ1-6, with D possibly being TRBD1 (5 bases). With 2 bases removed from V and 1 base from J, the gap between germline ends came to 24 bases. CDR1 is MDHEN and CDR2 is SYDVKM in the germline V gene. CDR3 length equals 21 residues. The CDR3 loop reads CASSLKSVGQGRMSYNSPLHF. The DNA for the CDR3 is TGTGCCAGCAGTTTAAAGTCAGTTGGTCAGGGTCGCATGTCCTATAATTCACCCCTCCACTTT. The full variable domain, rest sourced from reference TRBV28 and TRBJ1-6, is DVKVTQSSRYLVKRTGEKVFLECVQDMDHENMFWYRQDPGLGLRLIYFSYDVKMKEKGDIPEGYSVSREKKERFSLILESASTNQTSMYLCASSLKSVGQGRMSYNSPLHFGNGTRLTVT.

The chain carries TRBV27 and TRBJ1-6, with D perhaps TRBD1 (5 bases). This CDR3 contains 15 residues. Trimming took off 3 bases at V and 6 bases at J, with 12 bases between the two ends. Germline V lookup: CDR1 MNHEY, CDR2 SMNVEV (reference sequence). The CDR3 nucleotides are TGTGCCAGCAGTTTGGGGGGGATGGGTAATTCACCCCTCCACTTT. Translating gives CASSLGGMGNSPLHF.

The chain links TRBV18 to TRBJ1-6; no clear D. Germline V gives CDR1 KGHSH, CDR2 LQKENI. Trimming took 3 bases from V and 7 from J, leaving 10 bases between them. This CDR3 contains 14 residues. As DNA, the CDR3 is TGTGCCAGCTCACCCTTACACGGGAATTCACCCCTCCACTTT. It is translated as CASSPLHGNSPLHF.

J is TRBJ1-2 and V is TRBV30; D might be TRBD1 (6 bases). V was trimmed by 0 bases and J by 4 bases, leaving 18 bases between them. The germline V gene encodes CDR1 GTSNPN and CDR2 SVGIG (reference sequence). The CDR3 is 16 residues long. CDR3 in amino acids: CAWSVRTQGRVYGYTF. The CDR3 nucleotides read TGTGCCTGGAGTGTCCGAACACAGGGAAGGGTCTATGGCTACACCTTC.

The chain combines TRBV5-1 with TRBJ1-2; weak D call: TRBD1 (6 bases). The CDR3 is 12 residues long. V was clipped by 4 bases and J by 7 bases, with 11 bases between them. The germline CDR1 and CDR2 sequences are SGHRS and YFSETQ. CDR3 DNA sequence: TGCGCCAGCAGCCCCAGGGGTATTGGCTACACCTTC. Encoded protein: CASSPRGIGYTF.

CDR3: CASSHGLTSGANVLTF. The CDR3 coding sequence is TGTGCCAGCAGCCACGGACTCACCTCTGGGGCCAACGTCCTGACTTTC. The chain uses TRBV7-9 and TRBJ2-6, with D possibly being TRBD2 (5 bases). The germline V and J ends were trimmed by 5 bases and 0 bases, with 11 bases remaining between them. The germline V gene has CDR1 SEHNR and CDR2 FQNEAQ (reference sequence). CDR3 length equals 16 residues.

This rearrangement joins TRBV18 to TRBJ1-2, with 8 bases matching TRBD1. The V gene's germline CDR1 is KGHSH and CDR2 LQKENI. V lost 2 bases to trimming and J lost 4 bases; unmatched junction nucleotides: 6. The CDR3 sequence is 15 residues long. The CDR3 DNA reads TGTGCCAGCTCACCAAAGAACAGGGGGACCTATGGCTACACCTTC. This encodes CASSPKNRGTYGYTF. The full variable domain, with the rest looked up from reference TRBV18 and TRBJ1-2, is NAGVMQNPRHLVRRRGQEARLRCSPMKGHSHVYWYRQLPEEGLKFMVYLQKENIIDESGMPKERFSAEFPKEGPSILRIQQVVRGDSAAYFCASSPKNRGTYGYTFGSGTRLTVV.

The V gene is TRBV6-5, the J gene TRBJ1-1; 7 bases are shared with TRBD1. The germline CDR1 and CDR2 sequences are MNHEY and SVGAGI. There are 15 residues in the CDR3. The ends lost 6 bases at V and 6 bases at J; junction bases unmatched: 13. CDR3 sequence: CASSSDRAGEPEAFF. CDR3 nucleotides: TGTGCCAGCAGCAGCGACAGGGCCGGGGAACCTGAAGCTTTCTTT.

The V gene is TRBV30, the J gene TRBJ2-5, with TRBD2 identical over 10 bases. V lost 5 bases and J lost 2; bases outside the gene matches: 8. The CDR3 loop spans 15 amino acids. Germline CDR1 and CDR2: GTSNPN and SVGIG (reference sequence). CDR3 loop: CAWQAGGRYQETQYF. The CDR3 DNA reads as TGTGCCTGGCAAGCGGGGGGGCGATATCAAGAGACCCAGTACTTC.

The chain recombines TRBV30 with TRBJ1-1; D is undetermined. Between the trimmed V and J ends, which lost 0 bases and 0 bases, there was a span of 14 bases. The germline V gene encodes CDR1 GTSNPN and CDR2 SVGIG (reference sequence). The CDR3 length is 16 residues. The CDR3 spells CAWSVSVGNMNTEAFF. In nucleotides, the CDR3 is TGTGCCTGGAGTGTATCAGTGGGCAACATGAACACTGAAGCTTTCTTT.

This sequence joins TRBV28 and TRBJ2-7; no reliable D call. V was cut by 2 bases and J by 7 bases, with 12 bases left in between. This CDR3 region has 13 residues. Per germline, CDR1 MDHEN and CDR2 SYDVKM. The CDR3 sequence is CASSLKQPPEQYF. CDR3 nucleotides: TGTGCCAGCAGTTTAAAACAGCCCCCGGAGCAGTACTTC.

The chain uses TRBV29-1 and TRBJ1-1, with TRBD1 as a possible D gene (6 bases). Per germline, CDR1 SQVTM and CDR2 ANQGSEA. The CDR3 extends over 17 amino acids. Trimming left V 6 bases short and J 4 bases short, with 27 bases between. The CDR3 DNA sequence: TGCAGCGTCCTTGACTACAGGGTTACGGTGCTGGGCACTGAAGCTTTCTTT. Amino acids: CSVLDYRVTVLGTEAFF. The full variable domain, completed using reference TRBV29-1 and TRBJ1-1, is SAVISQKPSRDICQRGTSLTIQCQVDSQVTMMFWYRQQPGQSLTLIATANQGSEATYESGFVIDKFPISRPNLTFSTLTVSNMSPEDSSIYLCSVLDYRVTVLGTEAFFGQGTRLTVV.

This clone has just one count. The chain links TRBV18 to TRBJ2-7; D perhaps matches TRBD1 (5 bases). V lost 4 bases and J lost 7, with 17 bases in between. The CDR3 has 14 residues. CDR1 KGHSH and CDR2 LQKENI come from the germline V gene. The CDR3 loop is CASSRNLQDLEQYF. The CDR3 region has the DNA TGTGCCAGCTCACGCAATTTACAGGATTTGGAGCAGTACTTC.

The chain has TRBV15 and TRBJ1-5, with a weak D call TRBD1 (6 bases). V shed 8 bases and J shed 7 bases, with 18 bases lying between them. Germline assignment: CDR1 LNHNV and CDR2 YYDKDF (reference sequence). There are 14 residues in the CDR3. CDR3 sequence: CATSREGVVQPQHF. DNA for the CDR3: TGTGCCACCTCACGTGAGGGGGTTGTGCAGCCCCAGCATTTT.

This clone was seen only a few times. The V gene is TRBV14, the J gene TRBJ1-1, with unresolved D. Looked up from germline, CDR1 is SGHDN and CDR2 is FVKESK. V was pared by 1 base and J by 6 bases, with 3 bases between. This CDR3 comprises 11 residues. CDR3 protein: CASSQGPEAFF. The CDR3 nucleotides are TGTGCCAGCAGCCAAGGGCCTGAAGCTTTCTTT.

This clone turned up a few times. This chain joins TRBV6-8 and TRBJ1-4; 9 bases agree with TRBD1. The CDR3 covers 18 residues. The V gene end was trimmed by 3 bases and the J gene end by 0 bases; junction bases not matched to a gene: 8. In germline, CDR1 is MNHGY, CDR2 SAAAGT. The CDR3 coding sequence is TGTGCCAGCAGTTATGGGACAGGGAAGTCCGCAACTAATGAAAAACTGTTTTTT. As protein: CASSYGTGKSATNEKLFF.